This paragraph covers one TCR beta chain sequence. The target antigen is unknown. This record belongs to a study of shared clonotypes between healthy human individuals. Study as a whole: A donor's plate count was three for CD4 naive and three for CD4 memory; CD8 naive had two and CD8 memory one.

The length of the CDR3 is 20 residues. The ends lost 5 bases at V and 0 bases at J; junction bases unmatched: 20. Per germline, CDR1 PRHDT and CDR2 FYEKMQ (reference sequence). Execution of the assay was at deep level. The table came from immunoSEQ multiplex PCR; TCRdb's copy has only in-frame clones and leaves some out. Of 700,000 or so clones in the sample, roughly 78% were seen once. Study-wide findings and caveats: Between four donors, naive CD4 clonotypes were shared at a level of about 5%.

What was sequenced was memory CD4+ T cells sorted from blood. Subset: CD45RA-negative fraction. The gene calls are TRBV13 and TRBJ2-7, with 9 bases lining up with TRBD2. This sequence originates from a woman aged 25 to 39 in good health. The CDR3 region has the DNA TGTGCCAGCAGCCAACCCCTCTTGGCGGGAGGGCCATCGGGCTCCTACGAGCAGTACTTC. Its translation is CASSQPLLAGGPSGSYEQYF.